The TCR beta chain described here comes from a study of blood T cell repertoires in COVID-19. Study context: Sources were T cells, B-cell-depleted T cells, or PBMCs; the material itself was cDNA or gDNA.

This CDR3 region has 13 residues. Germline CDR1 and CDR2: SGHDN and FVKESK. Deletions cut 4 bases from V and 4 bases from J, with 10 bases between. The data were produced by immunoSEQ multiplex PCR, yet TCRdb's version contains in-frame clones alone and is incomplete. Of around 200,000 clones detected, approximately 80% appear once; the ten largest clones hold about 14%. The J gene is TRBJ1-2, the V gene TRBV14, with no clear D. The clonotype was recovered from a woman aged 70 to 79 with COVID-19, enrolled during active disease. Material for sequencing was peripheral blood. The DNA for the CDR3 is TGTGCCAGCAGCCTCGGGTCTCTCTATGGCTACACCTTC. This codes for CASSLGSLYGYTF.